One sample yielded the 31 T cell receptor beta chains listed below, sequenced in a study of cytomegalovirus exposure and HLA in healthy donors. The PCR used 60 Vbeta and 13 Jbeta primers. Assay: immunoSEQ multiplex PCR; the TCRdb copy retains only in-frame clones and omits some. The table has over 150,000 clones, approximately 78% seen once. Sequencing used PBMCs. The receptors come from a woman aged 25 to 39 in good health and CMV-seropositive.

This chain connects TRBV4-1 to TRBJ1-4; 10 bases are shared with TRBD1. Per the germline V gene, CDR1 is MGHRA and CDR2 is YSYEKL. The ends lost 6 bases at V and 6 bases at J; junction bases unmatched: 16. The CDR3 covers 18 residues. The CDR3 sequence: CASRRSPGQGLGDEKLFF. The CDR3 DNA follows: TGCGCCAGCAGGCGTTCTCCGGGACAGGGGCTTGGAGATGAAAAACTGTTTTTT.

J is TRBJ2-7 and V is TRBV27; the match to TRBD1 covers 10 bases. Germline CDR1 is MNHEY and CDR2 is SMNVEV (reference sequence). The V and J ends lost 7 bases and 2 bases, in that order; junction bases with no gene match: 8. The CDR3 runs to 15 residues. This chain's CDR3 is CASIMTGTGAYEQYF. In DNA form, the CDR3 reads TGTGCCAGCATTATGACAGGGACAGGGGCCTACGAGCAGTACTTC.

The chain uses TRBV19 and TRBJ1-2, with unresolved D. This CDR3 region has 15 residues. Germline V gene lookup returns CDR1 LNHDA and CDR2 SQIVND (reference sequence). V gave up 2 bases and J gave up 4 bases, with 14 bases separating them. The CDR3 sequence: CASSISRRGFYGYTF. The CDR3 DNA is TGTGCCAGTAGTATATCCCGAAGAGGCTTCTATGGCTACACCTTC.

CDR3 region: CASSELGTGSREQYF. DNA for the CDR3: TGTGCCAGCAGTGAACTCGGGACAGGGTCTCGGGAGCAGTACTTC. V is TRBV6-1 and J is TRBJ2-7; 9 nucleotides align to TRBD1. Germline loops: CDR1 MNHNS, CDR2 SASEGT. J lost 7 bases, V lost 2 bases, and 9 bases had no gene match. The CDR3 contains 15 residues.

The genes are TRBV6-9 and TRBJ2-7; 7 nucleotides match TRBD1. The CDR3 is 10 amino acids. Germline values: CDR1 MNHGY, CDR2 SVAAGI. The CDR3 reads CASRGTVPSV. The CDR3 DNA follows: TGTGCCAGCAGAGGGACAGTTCCTTCAGTC.

The rearrangement joins TRBV2 to TRBJ2-7; tentative D call: TRBD1 (6 bases). The V gene's germline CDR1 is SNHLY and CDR2 FYNNEI. CDR3 length equals 13 residues. Trimming removed 6 bases at V and 3 bases at J, with 12 bases between. The CDR3 sequence: CASRDSPGYEQYF. CDR3 nucleotide sequence: TGTGCCAGCAGGGACAGCCCTGGCTACGAGCAGTACTTC.

The CDR3 nucleotides are TGCGCCAGCAGCACTTTGGGACAGGGGCAAGATACGCAGTATTTT. Translating gives CASSTLGQGQDTQYF. V gene TRBV5-1 combines with J gene TRBJ2-3, with 10 bases identical to TRBD1. With V trimmed by 4 bases and J by 5 bases, 7 bases remained unmatched. Germline V CDR1 and CDR2: SGHRS, YFSETQ. The CDR3 has 15 residues. The entire variable domain, with the rest obtained from reference TRBV5-1 and TRBJ2-3, is as follows: KAGVTQTPRYLIKTRGQQVTLSCSPISGHRSVSWYQQTPGQGLQFLFEYFSETQRNKGNFPGRFSGRQFSNSRSEMNVSTLELGDSALYLCASSTLGQGQDTQYFGPGTRLTVL.

The chain recombines TRBV6-5 with TRBJ2-2; TRBD1 might be the D (5 bases). Trimming pared 4 bases from V and 0 bases from J, leaving 12 bases between. Germline values: CDR1 MNHEY, CDR2 SVGAGI. This CDR3 is 16 amino acids long. DNA of the CDR3: TGTGCCAGCAGTTTGGGGTGGGGCTCGAACACCGGGGAGCTGTTTTTT. This encodes CASSLGWGSNTGELFF.

A single count supports this clone. The CDR3 loop reads CASSLGQNNSPLHF. In DNA, the CDR3 is TGCGCCAGCAGCTTGGGTCAGAATAATTCACCCCTCCACTTT. The chain has TRBV5-1 and TRBJ1-6; D gene uncertain. There are 14 residues in the CDR3. V dropped 0 bases and J dropped 5 bases, with 6 bases sitting between them. Germline V gene sequence: CDR1 SGHRS, CDR2 YFSETQ.

CDR3 loop: CASRRQGAFQHF. The CDR3 nucleotides read TGTGCCAGCAGGAGGCAGGGGGCATTCCAGCATTTT. This chain connects TRBV6-1 to TRBJ1-5, with 8 bases identical to TRBD1. The length of the CDR3 is 12 residues. The V gene end was trimmed by 6 bases and the J gene end by 12 bases; junction bases not matched to a gene: 7. The germline V gene encodes CDR1 MNHNS and CDR2 SASEGT.

This clone has a single count. This sample includes further DNA sequences coding for the same CDR3. The chain recombines TRBV11-2 with TRBJ2-1, with D perhaps TRBD1 (5 bases). The CDR3 is 13 residues long. Trimming took 3 bases from V and 3 from J, leaving 6 bases between them. The germline CDR1 and CDR2 sequences are SGHAT and FQNNGV. In nucleotides, the CDR3 is TGTGCCAGCAGCTTCGACAGCTACAATGAGCAGTTCTTC. Amino acid sequence: CASSFDSYNEQFF.

The chain uses TRBV5-6 and TRBJ1-2; TRBD1 matches 8 bases. The V gene's germline CDR1 is SGHDT and CDR2 YYEEEE. There are 16 residues in the CDR3. V dropped 0 bases and J dropped 4; count of bases not matched to a gene: 8. The CDR3: CASSLAPGQGGYGYTF. The CDR3, as DNA: TGTGCCAGCAGCTTGGCCCCAGGACAGGGAGGCTATGGCTACACCTTC. The full variable domain, rest sourced from reference TRBV5-6 and TRBJ1-2, is DAGVTQSPTHLIKTRGQQVTLRCSPKSGHDTVSWYQQALGQGPQFIFQYYEEEERQRGNFPDRFSGHQFPNYSSELNVNALLLGDSALYLCASSLAPGQGGYGYTFGSGTRLTVV.

The chain has TRBV5-5 and TRBJ2-3, with 9 bases that match TRBD1. Germline trimming cut 4 bases from V and 4 bases from J; bases unmatched to any gene: 16. Germline V CDR1 and CDR2: SGHKS, YYEKEE (reference sequence). The CDR3 has 18 residues. The CDR3 loop is CASSKEPPGQGLSDTQYF. DNA for the CDR3: TGTGCCAGCAGCAAGGAACCTCCGGGACAGGGATTGTCAGATACGCAGTATTTT.

There are a few counts of this clone. The chain combines TRBV19 with TRBJ2-7; perhaps TRBD1 as D (7 bases). The CDR3 spans 15 residues. Germline V gene data show CDR1 as LNHDA and CDR2 as SQIVND (reference sequence). V lost 7 bases, J lost 0 bases, and 16 bases lay in between. Here the CDR3 DNA reads TGTGCCAGTACCAAAGCAGGGGGGAGCTCCTACGAGCAGTACTTC. Amino acids: CASTKAGGSSYEQYF.

V usage is TRBV5-1 and J usage is TRBJ1-6, with 9 nucleotides matching TRBD1. V was clipped by 4 bases and J by 13 bases; unmatched bases: 6. Germline-derived CDR1 and CDR2 are SGHRS and YFSETQ. The CDR3 runs 13 residues. CDR3 nucleotides: TGCGCCAGCAGCAACGGACAGGGGAGTCCCCTCCACTTT. Translating it yields CASSNGQGSPLHF. The complete variable domain, with remaining parts taken from reference TRBV5-1 and TRBJ1-6, reads KAGVTQTPRYLIKTRGQQVTLSCSPISGHRSVSWYQQTPGQGLQFLFEYFSETQRNKGNFPGRFSGRQFSNSRSEMNVSTLELGDSALYLCASSNGQGSPLHFGNGTRLTVT.

The genes are TRBV28 and TRBJ1-2; D gene uncertain. Germline CDR1 reads MDHEN; CDR2 reads SYDVKM. The CDR3 consists of 17 residues. Trimming pared 3 bases from V and 8 bases from J, leaving 25 bases between. CDR3: CASSFMDGLNNYGGYTF. The DNA of the CDR3 is TGTGCCAGCAGTTTTATGGACGGACTCAATAACTATGGCGGCTACACCTTC.

The J gene is TRBJ1-2, the V gene TRBV25-1, with TRBD1 matching over 10 bases. V was pared by 0 bases and J by 7 bases, with 2 bases of the junction left unmatched. The CDR3 contains 14 residues. The V gene's germline CDR1 is MGHDK and CDR2 SYGVNS. The CDR3 is CASSEYGDRGGYTF. CDR3 coding DNA: TGTGCCAGCAGTGAATATGGGGACAGGGGTGGCTACACCTTC.

This chain connects TRBV7-3 to TRBJ2-5; D is perhaps TRBD1 (6 bases). Germline lookup yields CDR1 SGHTA and CDR2 FQGTGA. V was clipped by 5 bases and J by 4 bases, with 17 bases between them. CDR3 length: 15 residues. CDR3 sequence (DNA): TGTGCCAGCAGCCAAATGACAGGCCAAGGAGAGACCCAGTACTTC. Its protein product is CASSQMTGQGETQYF.

The sample holds a few counts of this clone. This rearrangement joins TRBV5-1 to TRBJ1-1; 10 bases fit TRBD1. The CDR3 is made up of 14 amino acids. V shed 0 bases, J shed 12 bases, and the junction held 8 bases outside the gene matches. Germline CDR1 reads SGHRS; CDR2 reads YFSETQ. The CDR3: CASSLVRADRGTFF. In DNA form, the CDR3 reads TGCGCCAGCAGCTTGGTAAGAGCGGACAGGGGGACTTTCTTT.

CDR3 loop: CASSRRQGRAANTEAFF. The CDR3, as DNA: TGTGCCAGCAGCCGCCGACAGGGGCGAGCGGCGAACACTGAAGCTTTCTTT. The V gene is TRBV7-2, the J gene TRBJ1-1, with TRBD1 identical over 8 bases. The trim removed 5 bases at V and 1 base at J, leaving 12 bases unmatched. CDR3 length equals 17 residues. CDR1 is SGHTA, CDR2 FQGNSA, per germline.

This chain uses TRBV4-1 with TRBJ2-3; 12 bases map to TRBD2. The length of the CDR3 is 16 residues. Looked up from germline, CDR1 is MGHRA and CDR2 is YSYEKL. Trimming at V came to 4 bases and at J to 1 base, leaving 3 bases not matched to a gene. The CDR3 is CASSRGLAGRTDTQYF. DNA for the CDR3: TGCGCCAGCAGCCGAGGACTAGCGGGACGCACAGATACGCAGTATTTT.

The sample holds a few counts of this clone. V usage is TRBV7-3 and J usage is TRBJ2-2; perhaps TRBD1 as D (5 bases). V dropped 5 bases and J dropped 0 bases, with 7 bases sitting between them. The CDR3 runs 14 residues. Germline V lookup: CDR1 SGHTA, CDR2 FQGTGA. CDR3 nucleotides: TGTGCCAGCAGCCAGGACACGAACACCGGGGAGCTGTTTTTT. The encoded protein is CASSQDTNTGELFF.

Comment on this clone: Other DNA sequences in the same sample also yield this CDR3. The V and J genes are TRBV9 and TRBJ2-5; D is unclear. From germline, CDR1 is SGDLS and CDR2 YYNGEE. The CDR3 contains 14 residues. Trimming cost V 4 bases and J 2 bases, with 12 bases left between them. The DNA for the CDR3 is TGTGCCAGCAGCCCTTCACACCCGCAAGAGACCCAGTACTTC. Amino acid sequence: CASSPSHPQETQYF.

V gene TRBV6-5 combines with J gene TRBJ2-1; 7 nucleotides match TRBD2. Germline values: CDR1 MNHEY, CDR2 SVGAGI. Losses at the gene ends were 0 bases for V and 3 bases for J; bases not matched to a gene: 5. The CDR3 totals 16 residues. The CDR3: CASSYSASGVYNEQFF. In DNA, the CDR3 is TGTGCCAGCAGTTACTCTGCTAGCGGAGTCTACAATGAGCAGTTCTTC.

The chain couples TRBV4-2 to TRBJ2-1; D is uncertain. With 0 bases removed from V and 0 bases from J, the gap between germline ends came to 12 bases. Per the germline V gene, CDR1 is LGHNA and CDR2 is YNFKEQ. This CDR3 has 17 amino acids. The CDR3 loop is CASSQEVMATSYNEQFF. CDR3 in DNA: TGTGCCAGCAGCCAAGAAGTAATGGCCACCTCCTACAATGAGCAGTTCTTC.

This chain connects TRBV6-5 to TRBJ2-1; maybe TRBD1 (6 bases). CDR1 is MNHEY, CDR2 SVGAGI, per germline. The V end lost 6 bases, the J end lost 0 bases, and 12 bases lay between the germline ends. The CDR3 length is 15 residues. CDR3 residues: CASSHGTFSYNEQFF. CDR3 DNA sequence: TGTGCCAGCAGCCACGGGACATTCTCCTACAATGAGCAGTTCTTC.

This clone has just one count. J is TRBJ2-2 and V is TRBV2; 7 nucleotides match TRBD1. This CDR3 has 14 residues. V lost 11 bases to trimming and J lost 5 bases; unmatched junction nucleotides: 11. The V gene's germline CDR1 is SNHLY and CDR2 FYNNEI. Here the CDR3 DNA reads TGTGCCTCGGGCAGGGGGTTAAGTACCGGGGAGCTGTTTTTT. Translated: CASGRGLSTGELFF.

The rearrangement joins TRBV5-6 to TRBJ1-2; TRBD1 is a possible D gene (5 bases). The V gene lost 1 base and the J gene lost 1 base, with 8 bases spanning the gap. Per germline, CDR1 SGHDT and CDR2 YYEEEE. The length of the CDR3 is 14 residues. The CDR3 loop is CASSLYQGNYGYTF. Here the CDR3 DNA reads TGTGCCAGCAGCTTGTACCAGGGTAACTATGGCTACACCTTC.

This sequence joins TRBV7-9 and TRBJ1-2, with 11 bases fitting TRBD1. Trimming removed 6 bases from V and 6 bases from J; junction bases left unmatched: 6. CDR1 and CDR2 (germline): SEHNR, FQNEAQ (reference sequence). This CDR3 is built from 14 residues. The CDR3 sequence is CASSSWTGGNGYTF. The CDR3 DNA reads as TGTGCCAGCAGTTCTTGGACAGGGGGCAATGGCTACACCTTC. Full variable domain (remainder filled in from reference TRBV7-9 and TRBJ1-2): DTGVSQNPRHKITKRGQNVTFRCDPISEHNRLYWYRQTLGQGPEFLTYFQNEAQLEKSRLLSDRFSAERPKGSFSTLEIQRTEQGDSAMYLCASSSWTGGNGYTFGSGTRLTVV.

The chain uses TRBV7-2 and TRBJ1-3, with D tentatively TRBD1 (6 bases). The CDR3 is 15 residues long. From germline, CDR1 is SGHTA and CDR2 FQGNSA. Trimming stripped 6 bases from V and 0 bases from J, with 12 bases between. As DNA, the CDR3 is TGTGCCAGCAGGTCACAGGGCCTCTCTGGAAACACCATATATTTT. It is translated as CASRSQGLSGNTIYF.

CDR3 nucleotide sequence: TGTGCCAGCGGGCGGCTTATAGCGGGGCCAGAGACCCAGTACTTC. This gives the protein CASGRLIAGPETQYF. This chain uses TRBV27 with TRBJ2-5; 8 bases agree with TRBD2. The CDR3 has 15 residues. Germline V gives CDR1 MNHEY, CDR2 SMNVEV (reference sequence). V was pared by 8 bases and J by 4 bases, with 12 bases of the junction left unmatched.